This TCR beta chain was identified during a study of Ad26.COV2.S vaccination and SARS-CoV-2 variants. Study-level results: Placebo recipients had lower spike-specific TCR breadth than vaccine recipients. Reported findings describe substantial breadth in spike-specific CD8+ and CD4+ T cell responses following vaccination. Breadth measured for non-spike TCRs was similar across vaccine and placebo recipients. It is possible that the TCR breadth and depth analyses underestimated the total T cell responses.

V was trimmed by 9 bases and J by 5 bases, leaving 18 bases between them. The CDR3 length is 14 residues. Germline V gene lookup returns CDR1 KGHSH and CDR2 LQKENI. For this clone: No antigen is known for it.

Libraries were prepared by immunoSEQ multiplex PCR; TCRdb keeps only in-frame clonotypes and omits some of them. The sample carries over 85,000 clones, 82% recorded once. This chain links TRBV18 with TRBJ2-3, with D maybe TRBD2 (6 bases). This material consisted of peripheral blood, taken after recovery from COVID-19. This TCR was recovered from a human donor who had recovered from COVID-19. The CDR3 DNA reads TGTGCCAGTCTCGTTGGCGGGATTCAAGATACGCAGTATTTT. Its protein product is CASLVGGIQDTQYF. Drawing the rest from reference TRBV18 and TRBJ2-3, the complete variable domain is NAGVMQNPRHLVRRRGQEARLRCSPMKGHSHVYWYRQLPEEGLKFMVYLQKENIIDESGMPKERFSAEFPKEGPSILRIQQVVRGDSAAYFCASLVGGIQDTQYFGPGTRLTVL.